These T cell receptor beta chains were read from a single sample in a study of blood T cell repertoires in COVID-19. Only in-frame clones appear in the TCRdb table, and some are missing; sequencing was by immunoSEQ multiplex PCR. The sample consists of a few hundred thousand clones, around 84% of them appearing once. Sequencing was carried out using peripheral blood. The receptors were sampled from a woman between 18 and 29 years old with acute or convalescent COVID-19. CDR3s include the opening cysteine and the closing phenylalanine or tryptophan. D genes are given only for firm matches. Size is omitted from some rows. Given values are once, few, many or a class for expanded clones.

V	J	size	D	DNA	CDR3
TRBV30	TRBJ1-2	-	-	TGTGCCTGGAGCCTGGACGCTCGGGGAAACTATGGCTACACCTTC	CAWSLDARGNYGYTF
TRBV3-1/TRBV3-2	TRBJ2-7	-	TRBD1	TGTGCCAGCAGCCAAGACCGGACAGGGGAGTTTGACGGGTACGAGCAGTACTTC	CASSQDRTGEFDGYEQYF
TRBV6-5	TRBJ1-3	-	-	TGTGCCAGCAGTTTGATGACGGGAGGAAACACCATATATTTT	CASSLMTGGNTIYF
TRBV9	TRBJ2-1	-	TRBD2	TGTGCCAGCAGCGTGGGCGGGAGCGCTGGCAATGAGCAGTTCTTC	CASSVGGSAGNEQFF
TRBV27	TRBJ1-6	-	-	TGTGCCAGCAGTCTTACAGGGCGTTATAATTCACCCCTCCACTTT	CASSLTGRYNSPLHF
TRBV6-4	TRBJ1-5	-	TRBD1	TGTGCCAGCAGCCTCTCCCCCCCGAGGACAGGGTATCAGCCCCAGCATTTT	CASSLSPPRTGYQPQHF
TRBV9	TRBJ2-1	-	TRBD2	TGTGCCAGCAGCGTAGCAGTTAGCGGGAGTGTGAATGAGCAGTTCTTC	CASSVAVSGSVNEQFF
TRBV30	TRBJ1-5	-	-	TGTGCCTGGAGTGGGCACGTCAATCAGCCCCAGCATTTT	CAWSGHVNQPQHF
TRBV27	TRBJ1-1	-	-	TGTGCCAGCAGTCTGCGGGGCCGCAACACTGAAGCTTTCTTT	CASSLRGRNTEAFF
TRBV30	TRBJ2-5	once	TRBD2	TGTGCCTGGAGCCCTACCAGGACTAGCGGGAGAAGGGAGACCCAGTACTTC	CAWSPTRTSGRRETQYF
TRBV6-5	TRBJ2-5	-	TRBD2	TGTGCCAGCAGTCCCGGGACTAGAGGGCTCGAGACCCAGTACTTC	CASSPGTRGLETQYF
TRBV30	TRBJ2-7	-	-	TGTGCCTGGAGTGTGAGGGCTGGGGTCTACGAGCAGTACTTC	CAWSVRAGVYEQYF
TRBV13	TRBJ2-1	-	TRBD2	TGTGCCAGCAGCTTAAAGGCTAGCGGGATCGTTAATGAGCAGTTCTTC	CASSLKASGIVNEQFF
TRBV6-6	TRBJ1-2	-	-	TGTGCCAGCAGAAACAGGGTTCCTATCTATGGCTACACCTTC	CASRNRVPIYGYTF
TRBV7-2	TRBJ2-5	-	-	TGTGCCAGCAGTCAGCGAAGACAAGAGACCCAGTACTTC	CASSQRRQETQYF
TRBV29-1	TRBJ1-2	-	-	TGCAGCGTCCCCCCTCAGACAGGCGCGAGGGTTGGCGGCTACACCTTC	CSVPPQTGARVGGYTF
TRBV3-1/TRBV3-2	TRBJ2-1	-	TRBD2	TGTGCCAGCAGATTTTCTAGCGGGAGTTTAAATGAGCAGTTCTTC	CASRFSSGSLNEQFF
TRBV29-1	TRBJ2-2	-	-	TGCAGCGTTGAAGATTTGGGGAGAAACACCGGGGAGCTGTTTTTT	CSVEDLGRNTGELFF
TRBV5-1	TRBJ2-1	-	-	TGCGCCAGCAGCTTGGAACAGGGTGCCAATGAGCAGTTCTTC	CASSLEQGANEQFF
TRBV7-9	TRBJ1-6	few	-	TGTGCCAGCAGCCCCCTGGGGCACCTACGGTATAATTCACCCCTCCACTTT	CASSPLGHLRYNSPLHF
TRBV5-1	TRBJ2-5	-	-	TGCGCCAGCAGCTTGGCTCGGCAGGAGGTGACCCAGTACTTC	CASSLARQEVTQYF
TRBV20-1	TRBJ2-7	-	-	TGCAGTGCTAGTGGGGGGCCCTACTACGAGCAGTACTTC	CSASGGPYYEQYF
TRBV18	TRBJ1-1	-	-	TGTGCCAGCTCACTAGCGGGGAACACTGAAGCTTTCTTT	CASSLAGNTEAFF
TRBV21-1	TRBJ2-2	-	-	TGTGCCAGCAGCAAAGGTTGCGGGACAGGGGTTAGCGCCGGGGAGCTGTTTTTT	CASSKGCGTGVSAGELFF
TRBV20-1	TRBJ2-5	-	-	TGCAGTGCTAGTCGGCCAGGGATCCAAGAGACCCAGTACTTC	CSASRPGIQETQYF
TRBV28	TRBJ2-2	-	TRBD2	TGTGCCATCGGGTGGAGACTAGCGGGAGAAAGCACCGGGGAGCTGTTTTTT	CAIGWRLAGESTGELFF
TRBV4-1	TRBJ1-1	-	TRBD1	TGCGCCAGCAGCCAGGACAGGGAGATCTCTGAAGCTTTCTTT	CASSQDREISEAFF
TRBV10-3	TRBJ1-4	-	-	TGTGCCATCAGTGAGGCCGCGACCTTCGAGGGTGAAAAACTGTTTTTT	CAISEAATFEGEKLFF
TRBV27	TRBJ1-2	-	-	TGTGCCAGCAGGGTAGGGACAACGAACTATGGCTACACCTTC	CASRVGTTNYGYTF
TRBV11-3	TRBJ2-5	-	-	TGTGCCAGCAGCTTAGCGGGAGCAGAGACCCAGTACTTC	CASSLAGAETQYF
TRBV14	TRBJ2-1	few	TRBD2	TGTGCCAGCAGCCAAGAGACTAGCGGGAGGCAGTTCTTC	CASSQETSGRQFF
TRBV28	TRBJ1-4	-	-	TGTGCCAGCAGTCAGGACAAGAATAATGAAAAACTGTTTTTT	CASSQDKNNEKLFF
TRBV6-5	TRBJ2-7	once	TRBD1	TGTGCCAGCAGCTCCCCGGGACAGGGGAGGTACGAGCAGTACTTC	CASSSPGQGRYEQYF
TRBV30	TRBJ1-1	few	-	TGTGCCTGGAGCCACAGGGTCACTGAAGCTTTCTTT	CAWSHRVTEAFF
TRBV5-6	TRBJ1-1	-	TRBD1	TGTGCCAGCAGCCCAACCGGACAGGCGGCTGAAGCTTTCTTT	CASSPTGQAAEAFF
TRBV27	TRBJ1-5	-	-	TGTGCCAGCAGTTTCAGGGTGGATCAGCCCCAGCATTTT	CASSFRVDQPQHF
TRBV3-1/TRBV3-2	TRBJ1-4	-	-	TGTGCCAGCAGCCAATCTGTTGAAAAACTGTTTTTT	CASSQSVEKLFF
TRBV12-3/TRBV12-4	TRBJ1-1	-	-	TGTGCCAGCAGCCCCCTCGACACTGAAGCTTTCTTT	CASSPLDTEAFF
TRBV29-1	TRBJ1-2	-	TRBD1	TGCAGCGTTGAAGCTTTATTACCGGGACAGACGCACTATGGCTACACCTTC	CSVEALLPGQTHYGYTF
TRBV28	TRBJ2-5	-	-	TGTGCCAGCAGTTTGCTCGAGGGTGGACGAGAGACCCAGTACTTC	CASSLLEGGRETQYF
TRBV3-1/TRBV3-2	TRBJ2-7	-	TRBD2	TGTGCCAGCAGCCGGACTAGCGGGTACGAGCAGTACTTC	CASSRTSGYEQYF